The next 10 T cell receptor beta chains were all read from a single sample in a study of T cells in narcolepsy. Profiled with immunoSEQ multiplex PCR; TCRdb holds only in-frame clones, not every one. Of around 30,000 clones listed, 90% are singletons. The sample comprised CD45RA- memory CD4+ T cells from PBMCs. These receptors were obtained from a human donor with narcolepsy.

CDR3 in amino acids: CAWSGKGTEAFF. The CDR3, as DNA: TGTGCCTGGAGTGGAAAGGGGACTGAAGCTTTCTTT. This rearrangement joins TRBV30 to TRBJ1-1; D possibly corresponds to TRBD1 (5 bases). This CDR3 contains 12 residues. The germline V and J ends were trimmed by 1 base and 5 bases, with 8 bases remaining between them. Germline V gene sequence: CDR1 GTSNPN, CDR2 SVGIG (reference sequence).

This rearrangement joins TRBV6-4 to TRBJ1-5, with no clear D. V lost 6 bases to trimming and J lost 6 bases, with 21 bases between them. Germline CDR1 reads MRHNA; CDR2 reads SNTAGT. The length of the CDR3 is 16 residues. Here the CDR3 DNA reads TGTGCCAGCAGCGCACCGGGATCCCGAAGGCCTCAGCCCCAGCATTTT. It translates to CASSAPGSRRPQPQHF.

The V call is TRBV6-6, the J call TRBJ1-5; D is ambiguous. Germline CDR1 reads MNHNY; CDR2 reads SVGAGI (reference sequence). V was cut by 5 bases and J by 5 bases, with 7 bases left in between. The CDR3 runs to 12 residues. CDR3 coding DNA: TGTGCCAGCAGTGACCCCGATCAGCCCCAGCATTTT. Its translation: CASSDPDQPQHF.

The chain links TRBV4-1 to TRBJ1-1; no clear D. Germline loops: CDR1 MGHRA, CDR2 YSYEKL. V shed 0 bases and J shed 6 bases, with 8 bases lying between them. The CDR3 length is 13 residues. The CDR3 protein is CASSQEWGAEAFF. The CDR3 coding sequence is TGCGCCAGCAGCCAAGAATGGGGAGCTGAAGCTTTCTTT.

J is TRBJ2-1 and V is TRBV18; 10 bases match TRBD2. V was pared by 3 bases and J by 9 bases, with 8 bases of the junction left unmatched. Germline CDR1 and CDR2: KGHSH and LQKENI. The CDR3 has 15 residues. The chain's CDR3 is CASSPYLAGAGEQFF. The CDR3 nucleotides read TGTGCCAGCTCACCCTACCTAGCGGGAGCCGGTGAGCAGTTCTTC.

The rearrangement links TRBV6-6 to TRBJ1-2; D is ambiguous. Germline V gives CDR1 MNHNY, CDR2 SVGAGI (reference sequence). V was pared by 4 bases and J by 8 bases, with 8 bases between. There are 11 residues in the CDR3. In DNA, the CDR3 is TGTGCCAGCAGTTCGGCCGGGGGCTACACCTTC. Protein product: CASSSAGGYTF.

The rearrangement links TRBV29-1 to TRBJ1-5; D remains ambiguous. Trimming took off 7 bases at V and 4 bases at J, with 8 bases between the two ends. This CDR3 contains 11 residues. Germline CDR1 is SQVTM and CDR2 is ANQGSEA. CDR3 DNA: TGCAGCGCGGGAGATAATCAGCCCCAGCATTTT. This encodes CSAGDNQPQHF.

Here the CDR3 reads CASSRRETKGAFF. For the CDR3, the DNA is TGTGCCAGCAGCCGCCGGGAGACAAAGGGAGCTTTCTTT. The chain recombines TRBV7-9 with TRBJ1-1; D not resolved. From germline, CDR1 is SEHNR and CDR2 FQNEAQ (reference sequence). V lost 5 bases to trimming and J lost 10 bases, with 17 bases between them. This CDR3 contains 13 residues. The full variable domain, rest sourced from reference TRBV7-9 and TRBJ1-1, is DTGVSQNPRHKITKRGQNVTFRCDPISEHNRLYWYRQTLGQGPEFLTYFQNEAQLEKSRLLSDRFSAERPKGSFSTLEIQRTEQGDSAMYLCASSRRETKGAFFGQGTRLTVV.

This chain connects TRBV7-7 to TRBJ2-2; 10 positions match TRBD2. With 0 bases clipped from V and 2 bases from J, the junction kept 6 bases outside the gene matches. The CDR3 covers 18 residues. In germline, CDR1 is SSHAT, CDR2 FNYEAQ (reference sequence). The CDR3 DNA follows: TGTGCCAGCAGCTTAGCGTATCGGACTAGCGGAAACACCGGGGAGCTGTTTTTT. This encodes CASSLAYRTSGNTGELFF.

This chain joins TRBV28 and TRBJ2-1; D gene ambiguous. CDR3 length: 15 residues. The germline CDR1 and CDR2 sequences are MDHEN and SYDVKM. V was shortened by 2 bases and J by 0 bases, with 8 bases between the two germline ends. The CDR3 sequence is CASSLKPISYNEQFF. The CDR3 nucleotides are TGTGCCAGCAGTTTAAAACCAATCTCCTACAATGAGCAGTTCTTC.